Listed below are T cell receptor beta chains from one sample, sequenced in a study of blood T cell repertoires in COVID-19. Generated by immunoSEQ multiplex PCR, the TCRdb table keeps only in-frame clones and is missing some. The sample carries about 250,000 clones, around 86% recorded once. Sequenced input: PBMCs or T cells enriched from blood (not recorded which). Receptors were obtained from a man aged 35-49 years who had recovered from COVID-19. The CDR3 runs from the conserved cysteine through the conserved F or W.

v_gene: TRBV6-5; j_gene: TRBJ1-5; CDR3aa: CASSYYRDQPQHF
v_gene: TRBV23-1; j_gene: TRBJ1-6; CDR3aa: CASSQYGSSYNSPLHF
v_gene: TRBV5-4; j_gene: TRBJ2-1; CDR3aa: CASRTENNEQFF
v_gene: TRBV7-8; j_gene: TRBJ1-4; CDR3aa: CASTQGRDRANEKLFF
v_gene: TRBV19; j_gene: TRBJ1-5; CDR3aa: CASSSQGNQPQHF
v_gene: TRBV7-2; j_gene: TRBJ2-5; CDR3aa: CATMAVRGAQETQYF
v_gene: TRBV4-1; j_gene: TRBJ1-1; CDR3aa: CASSQDGGSRAFF
v_gene: TRBV18; j_gene: TRBJ2-3; CDR3aa: CASSPARDRVPDTQYF
v_gene: TRBV30; j_gene: TRBJ1-6; CDR3aa: CACPRGKQGLNNSPLHF
v_gene: TRBV28; j_gene: TRBJ1-2; CDR3aa: CASNPQGNYGYTF
v_gene: TRBV30; j_gene: TRBJ2-5; CDR3aa: CAWSVPYGGDQETQYF
v_gene: TRBV5-1; j_gene: TRBJ1-2; CDR3aa: CASRIGGSDYGYTF
v_gene: TRBV28; j_gene: TRBJ2-7; CDR3aa: CASSISGTGGDEQYF
v_gene: TRBV20-1; j_gene: TRBJ2-7; CDR3aa: CSAPVSYEQYF
v_gene: TRBV7-8; j_gene: TRBJ1-1; CDR3aa: CASSPSAVISNGAFF
v_gene: TRBV5-5; j_gene: TRBJ1-1; CDR3aa: CASSLAGGSTEAFF
v_gene: TRBV2; j_gene: TRBJ1-2; CDR3aa: CASSLANYGYTF
v_gene: TRBV18; j_gene: TRBJ1-5; CDR3aa: CASSPRGQGASNQPQHF
v_gene: TRBV30; j_gene: TRBJ1-4; CDR3aa: CAWDDQGVGEKLFF
v_gene: TRBV13; j_gene: TRBJ1-2; CDR3aa: CASSLVPVGQGNGYTF
v_gene: TRBV6-4; j_gene: TRBJ2-1; CDR3aa: CASSDDGRAYNEQFF
v_gene: TRBV5-1; j_gene: TRBJ2-1; CDR3aa: CASSLETGTITYNEQFF
v_gene: TRBV5-1; j_gene: TRBJ2-3; CDR3aa: CASSLASGGATDTQYF
v_gene: TRBV29-1; j_gene: TRBJ2-5; CDR3aa: CSVGDRVFQETQYF
v_gene: TRBV7-9; j_gene: TRBJ1-1; CDR3aa: CASSFGGPPIEGEAFF
v_gene: TRBV27; j_gene: TRBJ1-1; CDR3aa: CASRSTGLGTEAFF
v_gene: TRBV7-2; j_gene: TRBJ2-3; CDR3aa: CASSLGTGSTDTQYF
v_gene: TRBV7-9; j_gene: TRBJ2-1; CDR3aa: CASSLDSSLGEQFF
v_gene: TRBV5-1; j_gene: TRBJ2-5; CDR3aa: CASSLGRQGETQYF
v_gene: TRBV9; j_gene: TRBJ2-1; CDR3aa: CASSVDVGGQFF
v_gene: TRBV5-1; j_gene: TRBJ2-7; CDR3aa: CASSLDGTGAYEQYF